The 31 T cell receptor beta chains given below trace back to one sample, sequenced in a study of blood T cell repertoires in COVID-19. Profiling relied on immunoSEQ multiplex PCR, and the TCRdb table lists in-frame clones only, not all of them. The sample contains around 300,000 clones, less than 90% of which appear only once. Sequences were obtained from peripheral blood. These receptors all stem from a woman aged 65 to 85 with COVID-19, enrolled during active disease.

The J gene is TRBJ1-4, the V gene TRBV30, with D possibly being TRBD1 (6 bases). V was clipped by 0 bases and J by 8 bases, with 16 bases between them. There are 15 residues in the CDR3. From germline, CDR1 is GTSNPN and CDR2 SVGIG (reference sequence). In DNA form, the CDR3 reads TGTGCCTGGAGTGTACAAACAGGGATAGCCGAAAAACTGTTTTTT. Its translation: CAWSVQTGIAEKLFF.

J is TRBJ2-4 and V is TRBV9; tentatively, D is TRBD2 (5 bases). The ends were cut back, 3 bases at V and 0 bases at J, with 13 bases in the middle. This CDR3 comprises 16 residues. Germline V CDR1 and CDR2: SGDLS, YYNGEE. Written as DNA, the CDR3 is TGTGCCAGCAGCGCGACCCCCCTAGCAGCCAAAAACATTCAGTACTTC. Amino acids: CASSATPLAAKNIQYF.

CDR3 in amino acids: CASSSPGGYGYTF. The CDR3 coding sequence is TGTGCCAGCAGTTCCCCCGGGGGCTATGGCTACACCTTC. This rearrangement joins TRBV6-5 to TRBJ1-2; D might be TRBD1 (5 bases). Germline V gene lookup returns CDR1 MNHEY and CDR2 SVGAGI. The CDR3 is 13 residues long. V was shortened by 4 bases and J by 4 bases, with 10 bases between the two germline ends.

V gene TRBV5-4 combines with J gene TRBJ1-1; 7 positions agree with TRBD1. The CDR3 is 15 amino acids. V shed 7 bases, J shed 1 base, and the junction held 10 bases outside the gene matches. CDR1 is SGHNT and CDR2 is YYREEE in the germline V gene (reference sequence). The CDR3 reads CASAWGGTENTEAFF. The DNA for the CDR3 is TGTGCCAGCGCTTGGGGTGGGACAGAGAACACTGAAGCTTTCTTT.

V gene TRBV3-1 (or the pseudogene TRBV3-2) combines with J gene TRBJ2-5; possibly TRBD2 for D (7 bases). The V and J ends lost 4 bases and 2 bases respectively, with 17 bases between them. The CDR3 totals 16 residues. Germline loops: CDR1 LGHDT, CDR2 YNNKEL (reference sequence). CDR3 sequence reads: CASSPGGGGPQETQYF. As DNA, the CDR3 is TGTGCCAGCAGCCCTGGGGGCGGGGGCCCACAAGAGACCCAGTACTTC.

The chain employs TRBV7-2 and TRBJ2-3; 11 nucleotides line up with TRBD2. J was trimmed by 1 base and V by 1 base; bases with no gene match: 7. Germline assignment: CDR1 SGHTA and CDR2 FQGNSA. CDR3 size: 18 residues. In nucleotides, the CDR3 is TGTGCCAGCAGCTTAGTTGGAGCTAGCGGGGGGCGCACAGATACGCAGTATTTT. It yields the protein CASSLVGASGGRTDTQYF.

V is TRBV27 and J is TRBJ2-3, with 7 bases that match TRBD1. The V and J ends lost 3 bases and 5 bases, in that order; junction bases with no gene match: 2. Per germline, CDR1 MNHEY and CDR2 SMNVEV (reference sequence). The CDR3 sequence is 13 residues long. The DNA for the CDR3 is TGTGCCAGCAGTTTTCCAGGGGGAGATACGCAGTATTTT. It yields the protein CASSFPGGDTQYF.

This chain uses TRBV7-8 with TRBJ2-5; weak D call: TRBD1 (6 bases). From germline, CDR1 is SGHVS and CDR2 FQNEAQ. The V end lost 5 bases, the J end lost 2 bases, and 15 bases lay between the germline ends. The CDR3 contains 15 residues. The CDR3 protein is CASSPWDIGQETQYF. The CDR3 DNA follows: TGTGCCAGCAGCCCGTGGGACATTGGTCAAGAGACCCAGTACTTC.

In its sample, this clone was seen once. The rearrangement uses TRBV21-1 and TRBJ1-5; no check of the table's D call, TRBD1, against the DNA was made. TRBV21-1 is a pseudogene locus. CDR3 length: 18 residues. Here the CDR3 reads CASSKWLDRGRSNQPQHF. CDR3 nucleotides: TGTGCCAGCAGCAAATGGTTGGACAGGGGGCGAAGCAATCAGCCCCAGCATTTT.

This clone was seen repeatedly, ten times or more. The rearrangement uses TRBV24-1 and TRBJ1-2; 7 positions match TRBD1. V gave up 1 base and J gave up 8 bases; unmatched junction bases: 3. Per the germline V gene, CDR1 is KGHDR and CDR2 is SFDVKD. This CDR3 is built from 13 residues. For the CDR3, the DNA is TGTGCCACCAGTGATTTCTCCAGGGGGGGCTACACCTTC. It is translated as CATSDFSRGGYTF.

The chain employs TRBV24-1 and TRBJ2-5; D is perhaps TRBD1 (6 bases). Deletions cut 4 bases from V and 3 bases from J, with 11 bases between. This CDR3 has 14 residues. Germline V CDR1 and CDR2: KGHDR, SFDVKD. CDR3 nucleotides: TGTGCCACCAGTGACTCTTGGACAGAAGAGACCCAGTACTTC. Its translation: CATSDSWTEETQYF.

This chain uses TRBV19 with TRBJ2-1; D gene ambiguous. Trimming shortened V by 4 bases and J by 0 bases, and 10 bases separated the two germline ends. The CDR3 is 15 residues long. Germline CDR1 is LNHDA and CDR2 is SQIVND (reference sequence). CDR3 bases: TGTGCCAGTAGTACCTCTATTAGCTCCTACAATGAGCAGTTCTTC. This gives the protein CASSTSISSYNEQFF.

V is TRBV18 and J is TRBJ1-5; tentatively, D is TRBD1 (5 bases). The length of the CDR3 is 16 residues. From germline, CDR1 is KGHSH and CDR2 LQKENI. V lost 1 base, J lost 0 bases, and 10 bases lay in between. This CDR3 is CASSPQGPVSNQPQHF. CDR3 bases: TGTGCCAGCTCACCACAGGGGCCAGTTAGCAATCAGCCCCAGCATTTT. The complete variable domain, with remaining parts taken from reference TRBV18 and TRBJ1-5, reads NAGVMQNPRHLVRRRGQEARLRCSPMKGHSHVYWYRQLPEEGLKFMVYLQKENIIDESGMPKERFSAEFPKEGPSILRIQQVVRGDSAAYFCASSPQGPVSNQPQHFGDGTRLSIL.

V usage is TRBV4-1 and J usage is TRBJ2-3; 11 bases are a match to TRBD2. The CDR3 has 15 residues. In germline, CDR1 is MGHRA, CDR2 YSYEKL. Unmatched junction bases numbered 10, after V lost 3 bases and J lost 11 bases. CDR3 loop: CASSQRVLAGVMQYF. The CDR3 nucleotides read TGCGCCAGCAGCCAGAGGGTACTAGCGGGGGTGATGCAGTATTTT.

The V and J genes are TRBV20-1 and TRBJ1-2; D remains unclear. The CDR3 extends over 11 amino acids. CDR1 and CDR2 (germline): DFQATT, SNEGSKA (reference sequence). V was trimmed by 3 bases and J by 5 bases, leaving 7 bases between them. The CDR3, as DNA: TGCAGTGCTAGGGTCAGTTATGGCTACACCTTC. Amino acid sequence: CSARVSYGYTF.

V gene TRBV7-3 combines with J gene TRBJ2-1; D is possibly TRBD2 (5 bases). Germline CDR1 reads SGHTA; CDR2 reads FQGTGA. The CDR3 extends over 16 amino acids. V was shortened by 4 bases and J by 0 bases, with 13 bases between the two germline ends. The CDR3 region is CASSSGVRSSYNEQFF. The CDR3 DNA reads TGTGCCAGCAGCTCCGGGGTCAGGAGCTCCTACAATGAGCAGTTCTTC.

This chain links TRBV7-2 with TRBJ2-7, with 9 positions matching TRBD1. After removal of 7 bases from V and 0 bases from J, the junction contained 7 bases not matched to a gene. The CDR3 is made up of 15 amino acids. Germline V gene sequence: CDR1 SGHTA, CDR2 FQGNSA. In DNA, the CDR3 is TGTGCCAGCACCATAGAGACAGGGGGCTCCTACGAGCAGTACTTC. This gives the protein CASTIETGGSYEQYF.

V and J are TRBV5-1 and TRBJ1-2; D is uncertain. V lost 0 bases to trimming and J lost 7 bases, with 10 bases between them. The V gene's germline CDR1 is SGHRS and CDR2 YFSETQ. The CDR3 contains 13 residues. The DNA of the CDR3 is TGCGCCAGCAGCTTGGCCGAGGGCTCTGGCTACACCTTC. Its translation is CASSLAEGSGYTF.

The chain employs TRBV19 and TRBJ2-1, with 8 bases identical to TRBD2. V lost 3 bases and J lost 5; bases outside the gene matches: 9. The CDR3 is made up of 16 amino acids. The V gene's germline CDR1 is LNHDA and CDR2 SQIVND (reference sequence). CDR3 residues: CASSIALLAANNEQFF. The CDR3 DNA sequence: TGTGCCAGTAGTATTGCCCTACTAGCGGCTAACAATGAGCAGTTCTTC.

The V call is TRBV6-5, the J call TRBJ2-3, with TRBD1 matching 10 bases. The CDR3 totals 16 residues. Germline CDR1 and CDR2: MNHEY and SVGAGI. Germline trimming cut 0 bases from V and 4 bases from J; bases unmatched to any gene: 4. The CDR3: CASSYSSGTGADTQYF. The DNA for the CDR3 is TGTGCCAGCAGTTACTCGAGCGGGACAGGGGCAGATACGCAGTATTTT.

This chain connects TRBV4-3 to TRBJ2-4, with D possibly being TRBD1 (6 bases). Germline-derived CDR1 and CDR2 are LGHNA and YSLEER. The V and J ends lost 0 bases and 4 bases respectively, with 13 bases between them. This CDR3 is 16 amino acids long. The CDR3 bases are TGCGCCAGCAGCCAAGACCCTAGGACAGAGAAAAACATTCAGTACTTC. Amino acids: CASSQDPRTEKNIQYF.

This clone was seen just once. J is TRBJ1-1 and V is TRBV2; weak D call: TRBD1 (6 bases). Trimming left V 7 bases short and J 10 bases short, with 16 bases between. There are 12 residues in the CDR3. Germline lookup yields CDR1 SNHLY and CDR2 FYNNEI. Here the CDR3 reads CASTNRVGVAFF. The CDR3 DNA follows: TGTGCCAGCACGAACAGGGTGGGTGTAGCTTTCTTT.

This chain links TRBV15 with TRBJ2-2; 7 positions match TRBD1. The CDR3 extends over 18 amino acids. Losses at the gene ends were 2 bases for V and 3 bases for J; bases not matched to a gene: 12. CDR1 is LNHNV and CDR2 is YYDKDF in the germline V gene (reference sequence). CDR3 bases: TGTGCCACCAGCAGACCACGTAACAGGGGTGGCGACACCGGGGAGCTGTTTTTT. Translating it yields CATSRPRNRGGDTGELFF.

This chain joins TRBV9 and TRBJ2-6; 8 nucleotides align to TRBD1. CDR3 size: 16 residues. The V gene end was trimmed by 3 bases and the J gene end by 3 bases; junction bases not matched to a gene: 5. Germline assignment: CDR1 SGDLS and CDR2 YYNGEE. CDR3 DNA sequence: TGTGCCAGCAGCGCCAAGACAGGGGTTGGGGCCAACGTCCTGACTTTC. Translated: CASSAKTGVGANVLTF.

This clone was observed a handful of times. The V and J genes are TRBV25-1 and TRBJ1-1; no reliable D call. CDR1 and CDR2 (germline): MGHDK, SYGVNS. V lost 0 bases and J 6 bases, leaving 8 bases between the germline ends. This CDR3 contains 13 residues. The CDR3 region is CASSEYPPAEAFF. CDR3 coding DNA: TGTGCCAGCAGTGAATATCCCCCCGCTGAAGCTTTCTTT.

The chain carries TRBV7-6 and TRBJ2-4; a possible D gene is TRBD2 (6 bases). This CDR3 region has 14 residues. CDR1 and CDR2 from the germline V gene are SGHVS and FNYEAQ. The V and J ends lost 5 bases and 7 bases respectively, with 15 bases between them. The CDR3 region has the DNA TGTGCCAGCAGCCCCCTGGGAGGCGGGAACATTCAGTACTTC. Its translation is CASSPLGGGNIQYF. Variable domain in full (rest from reference TRBV7-6 and TRBJ2-4): GAGVSQSPRYKVTKRGQDVALRCDPISGHVSLYWYRQALGQGPEFLTYFNYEAQQDKSGLPNDRFSAERPEGSISTLTIQRTEQRDSAMYRCASSPLGGGNIQYFGAGTRLSVL.

The V gene is TRBV4-3, the J gene TRBJ1-2; D possibly corresponds to TRBD1 (6 bases). The CDR3 has 15 amino acids. Germline CDR1 reads LGHNA; CDR2 reads YSLEER. V was pared by 0 bases and J by 3 bases, with 11 bases between. CDR3 loop: CASSQEQTGYYGYTF. The CDR3 DNA follows: TGCGCCAGCAGCCAAGAACAGACAGGATACTATGGCTACACCTTC.

This clone was observed a single time. The chain uses TRBV6-5 and TRBJ2-1; D gene uncertain. This CDR3 comprises 11 residues. Germline CDR1 reads MNHEY; CDR2 reads SVGAGI. Trimming pared 7 bases from V and 3 bases from J, leaving 4 bases between. In DNA form, the CDR3 reads TGTGCCAGCACCTTCTACAATGAGCAGTTCTTC. It is translated as CASTFYNEQFF.

This clone was observed a handful of times. J is TRBJ2-2 and V is TRBV19; 10 bases are shared with TRBD1. Trimming at V came to 3 bases and at J to 5 bases, leaving 3 bases not matched to a gene. Germline loops: CDR1 LNHDA, CDR2 SQIVND (reference sequence). The CDR3 runs to 15 residues. The CDR3 region has the DNA TGTGCCAGTAGTATTGGACAGGGGGGGACCGGGGAGCTGTTTTTT. Amino acid sequence: CASSIGQGGTGELFF.

This clone has just one count. The V call is TRBV30, the J call TRBJ1-1, with 8 bases matching TRBD1. The CDR3 has 12 residues. Germline V gene sequence: CDR1 GTSNPN, CDR2 SVGIG (reference sequence). The V gene end was trimmed by 2 bases and the J gene end by 10 bases; junction bases not matched to a gene: 6. For the CDR3, the DNA is TGTGCCTGGAGTTCTCGGACAGGGTTAGCTTTCTTT. Translated: CAWSSRTGLAFF. The whole variable domain, remainder taken from reference TRBV30 and TRBJ1-1, is SQTIHQWPATLVQPVGSPLSLECTVEGTSNPNLYWYRQAAGRGLQLLFYSVGIGQISSEVPQNLSASRPQDRQFILSSKKLLLSDSGFYLCAWSSRTGLAFFGQGTRLTVV.

The rearrangement links TRBV2 to TRBJ1-4, with D perhaps TRBD1 (6 bases). V dropped 7 bases and J dropped 6 bases, with 15 bases sitting between them. The germline gives CDR1 SNHLY, CDR2 FYNNEI. The length of the CDR3 is 14 residues. CDR3 DNA: TGTGCCAGCAACCAAAGGGGGAATGATGAAAAACTGTTTTTT. The encoded protein is CASNQRGNDEKLFF.